This T cell receptor beta chain was recorded in a study of cytomegalovirus exposure and HLA in healthy donors. Concerning this clone itself: The antigen remains unidentified.

Broader study findings: In vitro testing confirmed three CMV-associated chains as specific for CMV antigens. Researchers counted about 150 TCR beta chains as cytomegalovirus-associated. Most TCR sequences proved rare, with some public TCRs found in many donors.

CDR1 and CDR2 (germline): SGHDN, FVKESK. The germline V and J ends were trimmed by 1 base and 4 bases, with 17 bases remaining between them. This CDR3 is 16 amino acids long. This table comes from immunoSEQ multiplex PCR, and its TCRdb copy is limited to in-frame clones, with some not included. The top ten hold around 1.5% of the sample, which has some 64,000 clones, 95% to 97% seen once. Sequenced: PBMCs. The chain links TRBV14 to TRBJ2-7; D may be TRBD2 (5 bases). The clonotype originates from a young woman in good health and CMV-seropositive. The CDR3 protein is CASSQGPGLIGYEQYF. The CDR3 coding sequence is TGTGCCAGCAGCCAAGGGCCGGGGTTGATCGGATACGAGCAGTACTTC.